Below are 12 T cell receptor beta chains sequenced from a single sample in a study of OX40 agonist ivuxolimab in advanced cancers. TCRdb keeps only in-frame clones here, not all; method: immunoSEQ multiplex PCR. The repertoire consists of around 62,000 clones, with over 75% occurring once and the leading ten covering 0.38%. Material: CD4+ or CD8+ T cells sorted from blood, obtained in a trial of the OX40 agonist ivuxolimab. The source is an adult with an advanced solid tumor such as melanoma, head and neck, liver or kidney cancer.

The chain uses TRBV9 and TRBJ2-1; tentatively, D is TRBD1 or TRBD2 (6 bases each). Germline V lookup: CDR1 SGDLS, CDR2 YYNGEE. The CDR3 has 16 residues. The ends were cut back, 4 bases at V and 0 bases at J, with 14 bases in the middle. CDR3 in DNA: TGTGCCAGCAGCCACAGAGGGGGGAGCTCCTACAATGAGCAGTTCTTC. Its protein is CASSHRGGSSYNEQFF.

The CDR3, as DNA: TGTGCCAGCAGTGAACGGACGGTTAGCAATCAGCCCCAGCATTTT. It is translated as CASSERTVSNQPQHF. The chain combines TRBV6-1 with TRBJ1-5; D uncertain. V lost 2 bases, J lost 0 bases, and 8 bases lay in between. CDR1 MNHNS and CDR2 SASEGT come from the germline V gene. There are 15 residues in the CDR3.

The chain combines TRBV27 with TRBJ2-3; TRBD2 agrees at 13 bases. The V and J ends lost 1 base and 5 bases, in that order; junction bases with no gene match: 12. This CDR3 contains 19 residues. Germline V gene sequence: CDR1 MNHEY, CDR2 SMNVEV (reference sequence). The CDR3 region has the DNA TGTGCCAGCAGTTTATGGGGACTGACTAGCGGGGGGCAAGGAGATACGCAGTATTTT. Its translation: CASSLWGLTSGGQGDTQYF.

J is TRBJ1-2 and V is TRBV9, with unresolved D. CDR1 is SGDLS, CDR2 YYNGEE, per germline. The CDR3 is made up of 14 amino acids. Trimming removed 0 bases from V and 4 bases from J, with 10 bases in between. The CDR3 DNA reads TGTGCCAGCAGCGTAGTTGAGGGTAGCTATGGCTACACCTTC. This codes for CASSVVEGSYGYTF.

This clone was counted a few times. CDR3 residues: CASSWGLAGVADTQYF. CDR3 nucleotides: TGTGCCAGCAGCTGGGGACTAGCGGGGGTAGCAGATACGCAGTATTTT. This rearrangement joins TRBV5-6 to TRBJ2-3, with 14 bases that match TRBD2. Trimming took 3 bases from V and 4 from J; bases not matched to a gene: 4. This CDR3 spans 16 amino acids. Germline lookup yields CDR1 SGHDT and CDR2 YYEEEE.

The rearrangement links TRBV4-1 to TRBJ1-6; tentatively, D is TRBD1 (5 bases). Germline lookup yields CDR1 MGHRA and CDR2 YSYEKL. CDR3 length: 18 residues. V lost 4 bases and J 0 bases, leaving 16 bases between the germline ends. CDR3 loop: CASSRGTLASSYNSPLHF. The CDR3 DNA follows: TGCGCCAGCAGCCGCGGGACCCTCGCGAGCTCCTATAATTCACCCCTCCACTTT.

The genes are TRBV10-1 and TRBJ2-7; 8 nucleotides line up with TRBD1. The V segment lost 8 bases and the J segment 7 bases; nucleotides outside the gene matches: 10. Germline CDR1 reads WNHNN; CDR2 reads SYGVQD (reference sequence). This CDR3 has 13 residues. The DNA of the CDR3 is TGCGCCAGCGGCCGGACAGGGACGCAAGAGCAGTACTTC. Translation: CASGRTGTQEQYF.

The V gene is TRBV5-1, the J gene TRBJ1-1, with D perhaps matching TRBD1 (6 bases). V dropped 4 bases and J dropped 1 base, with 8 bases sitting between them. Germline V lookup: CDR1 SGHRS, CDR2 YFSETQ. The CDR3 extends over 13 amino acids. For the CDR3, the DNA is TGCGCCAGCAGCCAGACAGGGAACACTGAAGCTTTCTTT. Translation: CASSQTGNTEAFF.

J is TRBJ2-3 and V is TRBV2, with D uncertain. CDR1 is SNHLY, CDR2 FYNNEI, per germline. This CDR3 spans 11 amino acids. Trimming took 8 bases from V and 4 from J, leaving 7 bases between them. The CDR3 nucleotides are TGTGCCAGCGAGATTTCAGATACGCAGTATTTT. Translated: CASEISDTQYF.

The gene calls are TRBV9 and TRBJ1-2, with D unclear. The germline V gene encodes CDR1 SGDLS and CDR2 YYNGEE. This CDR3 contains 15 residues. V lost 0 bases to trimming and J lost 8 bases, with 17 bases between them. This CDR3 is CASSVVSSLRSGYTF. The CDR3 bases are TGTGCCAGCAGCGTAGTCTCCTCGTTGAGGAGCGGCTACACCTTC.

The chain uses TRBV7-8 and TRBJ1-3, with 8 nucleotides matching TRBD1. The V segment lost 5 bases and the J segment 1 base; nucleotides outside the gene matches: 1. The germline CDR1 and CDR2 sequences are SGHVS and FQNEAQ. The CDR3 length is 14 residues. The CDR3 loop is CASSQGASGNTIYF. The CDR3 DNA is TGTGCCAGCAGCCAGGGGGCGTCTGGAAACACCATATATTTT.

The chain uses TRBV19 and TRBJ1-3; D is uncertain. Trimming pared 3 bases from V and 0 bases from J, leaving 12 bases between. CDR3 size: 16 residues. Per the germline V gene, CDR1 is LNHDA and CDR2 is SQIVND (reference sequence). CDR3 region: CASSIPSTFSGNTIYF. CDR3 in DNA: TGTGCCAGTAGTATCCCTTCAACGTTCTCTGGAAACACCATATATTTT.